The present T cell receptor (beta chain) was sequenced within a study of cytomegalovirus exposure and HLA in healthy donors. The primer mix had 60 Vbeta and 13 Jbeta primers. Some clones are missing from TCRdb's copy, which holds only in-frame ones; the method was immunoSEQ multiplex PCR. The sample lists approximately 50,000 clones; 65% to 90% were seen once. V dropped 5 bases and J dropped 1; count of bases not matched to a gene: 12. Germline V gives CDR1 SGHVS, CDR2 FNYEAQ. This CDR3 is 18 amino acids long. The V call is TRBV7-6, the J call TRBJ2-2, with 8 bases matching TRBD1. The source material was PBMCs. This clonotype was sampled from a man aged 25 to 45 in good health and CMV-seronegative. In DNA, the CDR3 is TGTGCCAGCAGCCACCTCCGAACGACAGGGGTGAACACCGGGGAGCTGTTTTTT. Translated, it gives CASSHLRTTGVNTGELFF.